This T cell receptor beta chain was identified during a study of cytomegalovirus exposure and HLA in healthy donors. For the study at large: From HLA-typed donors, an early data release held about 85 million unique TCRs.

Findings of the study overall: Indistinguishable V segments such as TRBV6-2 and TRBV6-3 were excluded.

The PCR made use of 60 Vbeta and 13 Jbeta primers. Assay: immunoSEQ multiplex PCR; the TCRdb copy retains only in-frame clones and omits some. The table includes approximately 73,000 clones, approximately 57% detected once. Regarding donors, all were healthy bone marrow donors. Germline CDR1 and CDR2: MNHNS and SASEGT. Trimming pared 1 base from V and 4 bases from J, leaving 16 bases between. CDR3 size: 16 residues. This clone is medium-sized within its sample. Its antigen remains unidentified. The TCR sequence derives from a man in his thirties or forties in good health and CMV-seropositive. Sequenced input: PBMCs. V and J are TRBV6-1 and TRBJ1-2, with D tentatively TRBD1 (6 bases). In DNA, the CDR3 is TGTGCCAGCAGTGAAGTCGGAACAGGGCCGTTCTATGGCTACACCTTC. It yields the protein CASSEVGTGPFYGYTF.